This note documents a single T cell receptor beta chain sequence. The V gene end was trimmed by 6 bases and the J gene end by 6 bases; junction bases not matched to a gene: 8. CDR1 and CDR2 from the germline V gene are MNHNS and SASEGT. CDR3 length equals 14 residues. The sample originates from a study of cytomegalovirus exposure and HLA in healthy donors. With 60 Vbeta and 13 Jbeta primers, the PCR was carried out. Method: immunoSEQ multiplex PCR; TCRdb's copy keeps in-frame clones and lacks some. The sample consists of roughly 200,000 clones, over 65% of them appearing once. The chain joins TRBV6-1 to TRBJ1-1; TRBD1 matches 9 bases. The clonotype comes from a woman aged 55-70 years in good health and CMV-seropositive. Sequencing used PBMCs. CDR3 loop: CASSWGQGGPEAFF. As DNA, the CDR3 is TGTGCCAGCAGCTGGGGACAGGGAGGGCCTGAAGCTTTCTTT.